This passage covers 26 T cell receptor beta chains from one sample sequenced in a study of identical twins. TCRdb re-called the 5' RACE reads with MiXCR, one entry per CDR3 protein. The sample shows approximately 230,000 distinct CDR3 sequences, approximately 7.1% of them seen only once. This same sample was also part of a study on T cells expressing NK-cell markers.

Sequenced input: CD8+ T cells sorted from blood. These receptors were collected from a woman aged 18-35 years in good health.

This clonotype showed up just a few times. The chain carries TRBV25-1 and TRBJ1-5; D unclear. Between the trimmed V and J ends, which lost 6 bases and 2 bases, there was a span of 8 bases. The CDR3 is made up of 13 amino acids. Germline V CDR1 and CDR2: MGHDK, SYGVNS. The CDR3 DNA follows: TGTGCCAGCAGCGCCGGGGGCAATCAGCCCCAGCATTTT. It encodes CASSAGGNQPQHF. The whole variable domain, remainder taken from reference TRBV25-1 and TRBJ1-5, is EADIYQTPRYLVIGTGKKITLECSQTMGHDKMYWYQQDPGMELHLIHYSYGVNSTEKGDLSSESTVSRIRTEHFPLTLESARPSHTSQYLCASSAGGNQPQHFGDGTRLSIL.

The chain uses TRBV5-1 and TRBJ1-1; possible D gene TRBD1, 5 bases. Looked up from germline, CDR1 is SGHRS and CDR2 is YFSETQ. The CDR3 consists of 15 residues. The V end lost 4 bases, the J end lost 5 bases, and 18 bases lay between the germline ends. CDR3 DNA sequence: TGCGCCAGCAGCCCGGCGGGGCTTCCCGGGACTGAAGCTTTCTTT. This sequence encodes CASSPAGLPGTEAFF. The full variable domain, with the rest looked up from reference TRBV5-1 and TRBJ1-1, is KAGVTQTPRYLIKTRGQQVTLSCSPISGHRSVSWYQQTPGQGLQFLFEYFSETQRNKGNFPGRFSGRQFSNSRSEMNVSTLELGDSALYLCASSPAGLPGTEAFFGQGTRLTVV.

V and J are TRBV12-5 and TRBJ2-3; possible D gene TRBD2, 7 bases. Germline lookup yields CDR1 LGHNT and CDR2 FRNRAP. Between the trimmed V and J ends, which lost 3 bases and 7 bases, there was a span of 20 bases. The CDR3 extends over 16 amino acids. In nucleotides, the CDR3 is TGTGCTAGTGGTTTCCCAACCCGGGGGGCCATCCATACGCAGTATTTT. Translation: CASGFPTRGAIHTQYF.

V usage is TRBV5-5 and J usage is TRBJ2-3; TRBD2 agrees at 12 bases. The germline V gene has CDR1 SGHKS and CDR2 YYEKEE (reference sequence). Trimming removed 1 base from V and 3 bases from J; junction bases left unmatched: 0. This CDR3 is 15 amino acids long. The DNA of the CDR3 is TGTGCCAGCAGCTTGACTAGCGGGAGGACAGATACGCAGTATTTT. Encoded protein: CASSLTSGRTDTQYF. Full variable domain (rest looked up from reference TRBV5-5 and TRBJ2-3): DAGVTQSPTHLIKTRGQQVTLRCSPISGHKSVSWYQQVLGQGPQFIFQYYEKEERGRGNFPDRFSARQFPNYSSELNVNALLLGDSALYLCASSLTSGRTDTQYFGPGTRLTVL.

The chain uses TRBV5-6 and TRBJ2-3; D could derive from TRBD1 or TRBD2 (5 bases each). Germline V gene sequence: CDR1 SGHDT, CDR2 YYEEEE. Deletions cut 7 bases from V and 3 bases from J, with 12 bases between. This CDR3 contains 13 residues. The CDR3 sequence is CASDYWGTDTQYF. CDR3 nucleotides: TGTGCCAGCGATTATTGGGGGACAGATACGCAGTATTTT.

The chain has TRBV30 and TRBJ1-1; the D is unclear. Germline loops: CDR1 GTSNPN, CDR2 SVGIG (reference sequence). Trimming removed 3 bases at V and 6 bases at J, with 11 bases between. CDR3 length: 12 amino acids. DNA for the CDR3: TGTGCCTGGAGACCTCCCGCCGCTGAAGCTTTCTTT. Protein sequence: CAWRPPAAEAFF.

The chain is built from TRBV2 and TRBJ1-2; TRBD1 agrees at 9 bases. Germline V gives CDR1 SNHLY, CDR2 FYNNEI. Trimming removed 8 bases from V and 7 bases from J; junction bases left unmatched: 8. This CDR3 has 13 residues. Here the CDR3 DNA reads TGTGCCAGCGGAGTACAGGGGGCTGCTGGCTACACCTTC. Translation: CASGVQGAAGYTF.

The rearrangement uses TRBV11-2 and TRBJ2-1; possible D gene TRBD2, 6 bases. CDR1 and CDR2 from the germline V gene are SGHAT and FQNNGV. Between the trimmed V and J ends, which lost 0 bases and 3 bases, there was a span of 12 bases. The CDR3 runs to 16 residues. CDR3 bases: TGTGCCAGCAGCTTAGATGTTAGCGGTAACTACAATGAGCAGTTCTTC. It encodes CASSLDVSGNYNEQFF.

V gene TRBV9 combines with J gene TRBJ1-5, with a tentative D call TRBD1 (6 bases). The CDR3 has 13 residues. V lost 0 bases, J lost 6 bases, and 7 bases lay in between. CDR1 and CDR2 from the germline V gene are SGDLS and YYNGEE. The CDR3: CASSVEGVQPQHF. The CDR3 DNA follows: TGTGCCAGCAGCGTAGAGGGGGTTCAGCCCCAGCATTTT.

This clonotype was seen many times. This chain connects TRBV9 to TRBJ2-1; D is unresolved. V was cut by 4 bases and J by 13 bases, with 15 bases left in between. This CDR3 spans 12 amino acids. The germline V gene encodes CDR1 SGDLS and CDR2 YYNGEE. CDR3 amino acids: CASSSELSSQFF. Written as DNA, the CDR3 is TGTGCCAGCAGCTCCGAACTAAGTTCACAGTTCTTC.

This clonotype was found a few times. The V gene is TRBV27, the J gene TRBJ2-5, with TRBD2 matching 13 bases. The V gene's germline CDR1 is MNHEY and CDR2 SMNVEV (reference sequence). Trimming cost V 2 bases and J 5 bases; bases outside gene matches: 5. CDR3 length equals 16 residues. Here the CDR3 reads CASSLAGTSGIETQYF. DNA for the CDR3: TGTGCCAGCAGTTTAGCCGGGACTAGCGGGATTGAGACCCAGTACTTC.

This clonotype has a handful of counts. V usage is TRBV6-1 and J usage is TRBJ1-5; 8 nucleotides line up with TRBD1. The germline V gene has CDR1 MNHNS and CDR2 SASEGT. J was trimmed by 0 bases and V by 5 bases; bases with no gene match: 6. The CDR3 is 16 residues long. The CDR3 region has the DNA TGTGCCAGCAGTACGACAGGGGCTTATAGCAATCAGCCCCAGCATTTT. Translated: CASSTTGAYSNQPQHF.

This sequence joins TRBV10-2 and TRBJ2-5; D gene unclear. Germline assignment: CDR1 WSHSY and CDR2 SAAADI. The V end lost 3 bases, the J end lost 5 bases, and 13 bases lay between the germline ends. This CDR3 has 14 amino acids. CDR3 loop: CASSEGPTLETQYF. The CDR3 DNA follows: TGCGCCAGCAGTGAAGGACCCACGCTTGAGACCCAGTACTTC.

This clonotype was recorded at least ten times. The chain couples TRBV12-3 or TRBV12-4 to TRBJ1-3; D gene ambiguous. V lost 8 bases, J lost 0 bases, and 5 bases lay in between. The length of the CDR3 is 12 residues. In DNA form, the CDR3 reads TGTGCCAGCCTAGGCTCTGGAAACACCATATATTTT. The encoded protein is CASLGSGNTIYF.

The chain recombines TRBV2 with TRBJ1-2; D uncertain. CDR1 is SNHLY, CDR2 FYNNEI, per germline. V was clipped by 6 bases and J by 3 bases, with 14 bases between them. The CDR3 length is 14 residues. CDR3 in amino acids: CASREIGNDYGYTF. Here the CDR3 DNA reads TGTGCCAGCAGGGAAATTGGAAACGACTATGGCTACACCTTC.

The V call is TRBV10-2, the J call TRBJ2-7; D is perhaps TRBD1 (5 bases). Germline V gene lookup returns CDR1 WSHSY and CDR2 SAAADI. The CDR3 is 14 amino acids. With 3 bases removed from V and 4 bases from J, the gap between germline ends came to 13 bases. The CDR3 here is CASSDGAPPYEQYF. Here the CDR3 DNA reads TGCGCCAGCAGTGATGGGGCCCCGCCTTACGAGCAGTACTTC.

The CDR3 spells CASSQGTASYEQYF. The CDR3 DNA is TGCGCCAGCAGCCAGGGGACAGCATCCTACGAGCAGTACTTC. V and J are TRBV4-3 and TRBJ2-7; 7 bases align to TRBD1. CDR1 and CDR2 from the germline V gene are LGHNA and YSLEER. Losses at the gene ends were 3 bases for V and 1 base for J; bases not matched to a gene: 3. The CDR3 sequence is 14 residues long.

This sequence joins TRBV29-1 and TRBJ2-7; D is perhaps TRBD1 (8 bases). The CDR3 is made up of 15 amino acids. CDR1 is SQVTM and CDR2 is ANQGSEA in the germline V gene. Trimming cost V 3 bases and J 3 bases, with 18 bases left between them. CDR3 residues: CSVEGGTGKVYEQYF. The CDR3 DNA follows: TGCAGCGTTGAGGGGGGGACAGGTAAAGTCTACGAGCAGTACTTC.

In this sample, this clonotype turned up many times. The V and J genes are TRBV7-9 and TRBJ1-5, with 9 positions matching TRBD1. This CDR3 region has 16 residues. J gave up 7 bases and V 1 base, and 8 bases lay outside the gene matches. CDR1 is SEHNR, CDR2 FQNEAQ, per germline (reference sequence). As DNA, the CDR3 is TGTGCCAGCAGCTTAGAAGATGGGACAGGGAAACAGCCCCAGCATTTT. This codes for CASSLEDGTGKQPQHF.

This clonotype was counted only a few times. The chain carries TRBV5-1 and TRBJ1-2; D call uncertain. The CDR3 has 16 residues. Germline loops: CDR1 SGHRS, CDR2 YFSETQ. Between the trimmed V and J ends, which lost 7 bases and 1 base, there was a span of 20 bases. CDR3 nucleotide sequence: TGCGCCAGCTCCCACTTGGACGGCACCTATAACTATGGCTACACCTTC. Its translation is CASSHLDGTYNYGYTF.

This clonotype has only a few counts. The rearrangement links TRBV27 to TRBJ2-1; 10 positions match TRBD1. The V and J ends lost 7 bases and 8 bases, in that order; junction bases with no gene match: 11. Per germline, CDR1 MNHEY and CDR2 SMNVEV (reference sequence). The CDR3 spans 15 residues. The CDR3, as DNA: TGTGCCAGCACTGGCCGGGACAGGGGTCGGGATGAGCAGTTCTTC. It specifies CASTGRDRGRDEQFF.

This clonotype was seen a few times. The chain combines TRBV7-6 with TRBJ2-7; TRBD1 aligns across 12 bases. Germline V gene sequence: CDR1 SGHVS, CDR2 FNYEAQ. This CDR3 contains 17 residues. Trimming removed 3 bases from V and 2 bases from J; junction bases left unmatched: 8. The CDR3 here is CASSLGTGGPSTYEQYF. The CDR3 DNA reads as TGTGCCAGCAGCTTGGGGACAGGGGGCCCCTCCACCTACGAGCAGTACTTC.

The chain carries TRBV27 and TRBJ2-1; D is possibly TRBD2 (6 bases). The germline V gene has CDR1 MNHEY and CDR2 SMNVEV (reference sequence). The V end lost 3 bases, the J end lost 8 bases, and 17 bases lay between the germline ends. This CDR3 region has 15 residues. CDR3: CASSFIAVTIDEQFF. The DNA of the CDR3 is TGTGCCAGCAGTTTTATAGCGGTTACGATCGATGAGCAGTTCTTC.

The gene calls are TRBV5-1 and TRBJ2-1; 9 nucleotides agree with TRBD1. This CDR3 comprises 15 residues. Trimming at V came to 2 bases and at J to 4 bases, leaving 4 bases not matched to a gene. Germline lookup yields CDR1 SGHRS and CDR2 YFSETQ. The CDR3, as DNA: TGCGCCAGCAGCTTCGCGGGACAGGGATACAATGAGCAGTTCTTC. Its translation: CASSFAGQGYNEQFF.

V gene TRBV10-1 combines with J gene TRBJ1-2; D might be TRBD1 (6 bases). The CDR3 totals 15 residues. Germline CDR1 is WNHNN and CDR2 is SYGVQD (reference sequence). V dropped 3 bases and J dropped 8 bases, with 19 bases sitting between them. This chain's CDR3 is CASSDGGGFVRGYTF. CDR3 sequence (DNA): TGCGCCAGCAGTGATGGGGGGGGCTTTGTGAGAGGCTACACCTTC.

This clonotype occurred many times. J is TRBJ2-1 and V is TRBV3-1; 12 bases are shared with TRBD2. CDR1 LGHDT and CDR2 YNNKEL come from the germline V gene (reference sequence). This CDR3 region has 17 residues. Germline trimming cut 6 bases from V and 6 bases from J; bases unmatched to any gene: 12. CDR3 nucleotide sequence: TGTGCCAGCAGTCCGCCCCCGGGACTAGCGGGCGTCAATGAGCAGTTCTTC. Translated: CASSPPPGLAGVNEQFF.